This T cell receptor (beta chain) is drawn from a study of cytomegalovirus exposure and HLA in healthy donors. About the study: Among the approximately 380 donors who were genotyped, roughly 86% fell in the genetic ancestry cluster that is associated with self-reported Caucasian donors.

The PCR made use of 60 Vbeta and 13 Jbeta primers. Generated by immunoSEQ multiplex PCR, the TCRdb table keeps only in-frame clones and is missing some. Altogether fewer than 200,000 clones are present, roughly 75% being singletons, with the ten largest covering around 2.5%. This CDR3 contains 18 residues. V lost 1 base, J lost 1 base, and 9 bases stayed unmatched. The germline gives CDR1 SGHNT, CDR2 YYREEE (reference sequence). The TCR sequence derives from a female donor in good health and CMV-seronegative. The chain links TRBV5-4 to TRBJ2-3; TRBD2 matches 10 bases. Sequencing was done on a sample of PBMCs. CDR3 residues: CASSLQRLAGWGTDTQYF. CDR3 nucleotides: TGTGCCAGCAGCTTGCAGAGACTAGCGGGTTGGGGCACAGATACGCAGTATTTT.